This T cell receptor beta chain was identified during a study of T cell repertoires in cytomegalovirus infection. TCRdb recomputed calls from the reads with MiXCR, one row per CDR3 protein. The table records around 500,000 distinct CDR3 sequences, approximately 46% of them present only once. To note about this clonotype: Antigen unknown.

V was clipped by 3 bases and J by 4 bases; unmatched bases: 12. This CDR3 has 18 amino acids. Germline-derived CDR1 and CDR2 are LNHDA and SQIVND (reference sequence). Study-level results: Summed frequency of shared TCR beta families picked out CMV carriers who also had the relevant HLA. CMV-specific TCR beta clonotypes restricted by HLA-C were the ones dominating the ex vivo response.

The TCR originated in a human donor in good health (CMV status not recorded). Some clones in this sample may be carry-over from other donors' samples. The chain uses TRBV19 and TRBJ2-1; 10 bases match TRBD2. Sequences were derived from cultured PBMCs, sampled from culture after CMV antigen stimulation. The chain's CDR3 is CASSIPTSGPRIYNEQFF. CDR3 sequence (DNA): TGTGCCAGTAGTATCCCGACTAGCGGGCCCAGAATTTACAATGAGCAGTTCTTC.